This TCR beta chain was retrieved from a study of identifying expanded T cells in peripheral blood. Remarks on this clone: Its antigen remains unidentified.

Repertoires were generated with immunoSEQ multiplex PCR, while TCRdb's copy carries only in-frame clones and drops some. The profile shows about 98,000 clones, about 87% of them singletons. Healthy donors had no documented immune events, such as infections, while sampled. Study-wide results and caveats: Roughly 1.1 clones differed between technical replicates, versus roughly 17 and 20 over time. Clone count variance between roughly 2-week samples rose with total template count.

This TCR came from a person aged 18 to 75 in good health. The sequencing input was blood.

The CDR3 sequence is CASTAAGSSYEQYF. The CDR3 coding sequence is TGTGCCAGCACCGCGGCCGGGAGCTCCTACGAGCAGTACTTC. The rearrangement joins TRBV6-5 to TRBJ2-7; D possibly corresponds to TRBD2 (6 bases). The CDR3 covers 14 residues. The ends were cut back, 7 bases at V and 0 bases at J, with 13 bases in the middle. CDR1 MNHEY and CDR2 SVGAGI come from the germline V gene.